This T cell receptor beta chain is from a study of T cells after yellow fever vaccination. Study-wide context: Researchers used SMART-Seq v4 Ultra Low Input to prepare fractions that had low cell numbers. Study-wide points: Among primary-vaccination clones, most reappeared after the booster, at almost 98% for CD4 and 85% to 90% for CD8. CD4 and CD8 compartments shared a small share of clonotypes.

TCR cDNA was made by 5'RACE template switching, adding a universal primer site and UMIs. Via MiXCR, TCRdb re-called the 5' RACE reads, giving one row per CDR3 protein. The sample includes approximately 250,000 distinct CDR3 sequences, about 3.7% of them seen just once. This clonotype was seen repeatedly, ten times or more. Antigen: not known. J gave up 5 bases and V 3 bases, and 4 bases lay outside the gene matches. The CDR3 covers 14 residues. Looked up from germline, CDR1 is SGHTA and CDR2 is FQGNSA. This sample comprised PBMCs, obtained 15 days after the yellow fever booster vaccination. The genes are TRBV7-2 and TRBJ2-5, with TRBD2 matching over 9 bases. The receptor was derived from a man aged 18 to 30 who received the YFV17D yellow fever vaccine. The CDR3 DNA reads as TGTGCCAGCAGCTTGGCGGGGGGGTGGGAGACCCAGTACTTC. Translation gives CASSLAGGWETQYF. Using reference TRBV7-2 and TRBJ2-5 for the parts outside the CDR3, the full variable domain is GAGVSQSPSNKVTEKGKDVELRCDPISGHTALYWYRQSLGQGLEFLIYFQGNSAPDKSGLPSDRFSAERTGGSVSTLTIQRTQQEDSAVYLCASSLAGGWETQYFGPGTRLLVL.